The 2 T cell receptor beta chains below all came from one sample that was sequenced in a study of blood T cell repertoires in COVID-19. The table came from immunoSEQ multiplex PCR; TCRdb's copy has only in-frame clones and leaves some out. The sample holds 150,000 to 200,000 clones; around 83% are singletons and the top ten take around 8%. Specimen: peripheral blood. Receptors originate from a woman in her 70s with COVID-19, enrolled during active disease.

The chain combines TRBV5-4 with TRBJ2-5; the match to TRBD2 covers 7 bases. Germline CDR1 is SGHNT and CDR2 is YYREEE (reference sequence). V lost 0 bases and J lost 5; bases outside the gene matches: 10. CDR3 length: 16 residues. CDR3 DNA sequence: TGTGCCAGCAGCTTGGTTGGGGGAGGGGCCGGGGAGACCCAGTACTTC. Protein product: CASSLVGGGAGETQYF. Full variable domain (rest looked up from reference TRBV5-4 and TRBJ2-5): ETGVTQSPTHLIKTRGQQVTLRCSSQSGHNTVSWYQQALGQGPQFIFQYYREEENGRGNFPPRFSGLQFPNYSSELNVNALELDDSALYLCASSLVGGGAGETQYFGPGTRLLVL.

The V call is TRBV2, the J call TRBJ2-1; TRBD2 matches at 9 bases. Trimming at V came to 2 bases and at J to 6 bases, leaving 8 bases not matched to a gene. Germline CDR1 reads SNHLY; CDR2 reads FYNNEI. The CDR3 has 16 amino acids. CDR3: CASSELGGRVPNEQFF. The CDR3, as DNA: TGTGCCAGCAGTGAATTGGGCGGGAGGGTTCCCAATGAGCAGTTCTTC.